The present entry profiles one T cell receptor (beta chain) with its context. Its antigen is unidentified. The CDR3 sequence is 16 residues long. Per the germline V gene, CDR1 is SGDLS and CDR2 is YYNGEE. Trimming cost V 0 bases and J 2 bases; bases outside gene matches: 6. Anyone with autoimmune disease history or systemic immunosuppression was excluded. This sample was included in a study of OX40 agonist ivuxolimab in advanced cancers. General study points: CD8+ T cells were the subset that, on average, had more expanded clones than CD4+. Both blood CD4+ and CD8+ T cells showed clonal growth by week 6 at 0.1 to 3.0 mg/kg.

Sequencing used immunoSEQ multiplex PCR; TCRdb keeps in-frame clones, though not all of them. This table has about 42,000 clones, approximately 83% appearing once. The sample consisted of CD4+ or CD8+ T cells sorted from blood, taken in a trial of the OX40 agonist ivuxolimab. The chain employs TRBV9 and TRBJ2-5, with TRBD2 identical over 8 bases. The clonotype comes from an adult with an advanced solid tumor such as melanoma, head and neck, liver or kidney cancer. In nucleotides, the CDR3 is TGTGCCAGCAGCGTAGAAGGGGCGGGAGGACAAGAGACCCAGTACTTC. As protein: CASSVEGAGGQETQYF.